This is a list of T cell receptor beta chains from one sample in a study of blood T cell repertoires in COVID-19. The protocol was immunoSEQ multiplex PCR, while the TCRdb copy is restricted to in-frame clones and leaves out a portion. The sample records 400,000 or so clones, around 87% being singletons. The sample comprised PBMCs or T cells enriched from blood (not recorded which). The receptors derive from a middle-aged man in a cohort exposed to, infected with or recovered from COVID-19 (not recorded which). CDR3s include the opening cysteine and the closing phenylalanine or tryptophan. The D gene is left open where the match is weak. The listing skips clone size in some rows; elsewhere it reads once, few, many or a size class.

length: 15; size: -; D: TRBD1; J: TRBJ1-1; V: TRBV28; CDR3: CASSLQGAGDTEAFF; DNA: TGTGCCAGCAGTTTACAGGGGGCGGGGGACACTGAAGCTTTCTTT
length: 14; size: -; D: TRBD1; J: TRBJ2-7; V: TRBV5-1; CDR3: CASSWTGGSYEQYF; DNA: TGCGCCAGCAGCTGGACAGGGGGTTCCTACGAGCAGTACTTC
length: 16; size: many; D: TRBD1; J: TRBJ2-4; V: TRBV28; CDR3: CASSPPPTGIKNIQYF; DNA: TGTGCCAGCAGCCCACCCCCGACAGGGATTAAAAACATTCAGTACTTC
length: 17; size: -; D: TRBD2; J: TRBJ2-2; V: TRBV19; CDR3: CASSIGRLAGETGELFF; DNA: TGTGCCAGTAGTATAGGCCGGCTAGCGGGAGAGACCGGGGAGCTGTTTTTT
length: 15; size: once; D: TRBD1; J: TRBJ1-3; V: TRBV5-1; CDR3: CASRQQGGYGNTIYF; DNA: TGCGCCAGCAGACAGCAGGGGGGCTACGGAAACACCATATATTTT
length: 13; size: -; D: TRBD1; J: TRBJ2-7; V: TRBV2; CDR3: CASRTGLSREQYF; DNA: TGTGCCAGCAGGACAGGGTTGTCCAGGGAGCAGTACTTC
length: 16; size: -; D: TRBD2; J: TRBJ2-1; V: TRBV25-1; CDR3: CASSGSGKNYYNEQFF; DNA: TGTGCCAGCAGTGGGAGCGGGAAGAACTACTACAATGAGCAGTTCTTC
length: 11; size: -; D: -; J: TRBJ2-3; V: TRBV7-2; CDR3: CASSLGTRYYF; DNA: TGTGCCAGCAGCTTAGGTACGCGGTACTATTTT
length: 12; size: -; D: TRBD1; J: TRBJ2-7; V: TRBV10-3; CDR3: CAIGRQGYEQYF; DNA: TGTGCCATCGGAAGACAGGGCTACGAGCAGTACTTC
length: 16; size: -; D: TRBD2; J: TRBJ2-7; V: TRBV5-5; CDR3: CASSLALAGGWGEQYF; DNA: TGTGCCAGCAGCTTGGCCCTAGCGGGAGGCTGGGGCGAGCAGTACTTC
length: 15; size: -; D: TRBD2; J: TRBJ2-3; V: TRBV28; CDR3: CASSLAGAGTDTQYF; DNA: TGTGCCAGCAGTTTAGCGGGAGCCGGCACAGATACGCAGTATTTT
length: 19; size: -; D: TRBD1; J: TRBJ2-2; V: TRBV2; CDR3: CASRARPGQGARDTGELFF; DNA: TGTGCCAGCAGGGCAAGGCCGGGACAGGGGGCTAGGGACACCGGGGAGCTGTTTTTT
length: 16; size: -; D: TRBD1; J: TRBJ2-2; V: TRBV10-3; CDR3: CAIRVIGTGNTGELFF; DNA: TGTGCCATCAGGGTAATCGGGACAGGGAACACCGGGGAGCTGTTTTTT
length: 11; size: -; D: -; J: TRBJ2-7; V: TRBV13; CDR3: CASYPGSEQYF; DNA: TGTGCCAGCTATCCGGGAAGCGAGCAGTACTTC
length: 16; size: -; D: TRBD1; J: TRBJ1-1; V: TRBV28; CDR3: CASSSHRGQGNTEAFF; DNA: TGTGCCAGCAGTTCCCACAGGGGGCAGGGGAACACTGAAGCTTTCTTT
length: 15; size: -; D: TRBD1; J: TRBJ1-6; V: TRBV5-4; CDR3: CASSRRTGVNSPLHF; DNA: TGTGCCAGCAGCAGACGGACAGGGGTAAATTCACCCCTCCACTTT
length: 14; size: -; D: -; J: TRBJ1-5; V: TRBV4-1; CDR3: CASSPGTGNQPQHF; DNA: TGCGCCAGCAGCCCGGGTACGGGAAATCAGCCCCAGCATTTT